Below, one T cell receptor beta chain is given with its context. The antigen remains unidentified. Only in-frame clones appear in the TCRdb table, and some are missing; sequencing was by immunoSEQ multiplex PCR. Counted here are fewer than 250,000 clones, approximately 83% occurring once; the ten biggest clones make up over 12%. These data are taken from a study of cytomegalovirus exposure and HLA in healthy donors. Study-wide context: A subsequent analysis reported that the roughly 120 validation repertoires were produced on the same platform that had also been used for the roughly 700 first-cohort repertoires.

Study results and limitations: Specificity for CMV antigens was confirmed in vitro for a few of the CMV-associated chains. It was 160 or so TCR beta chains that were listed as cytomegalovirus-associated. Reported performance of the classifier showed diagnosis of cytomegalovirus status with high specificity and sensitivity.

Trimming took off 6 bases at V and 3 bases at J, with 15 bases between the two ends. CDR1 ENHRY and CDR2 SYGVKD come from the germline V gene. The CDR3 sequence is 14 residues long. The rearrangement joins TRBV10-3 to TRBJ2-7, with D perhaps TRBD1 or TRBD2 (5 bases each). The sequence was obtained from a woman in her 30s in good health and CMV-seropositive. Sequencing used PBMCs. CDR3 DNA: TGTGCCATCAGCCGGGGCGAGATGATCTACGAGCAGTACTTC. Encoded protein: CAISRGEMIYEQYF.